Listed here are 18 T cell receptor beta chains from one sample, sequenced in a study of cytomegalovirus exposure and HLA in healthy donors. Produced via immunoSEQ multiplex PCR; TCRdb's table is partial and in-frame only. The sample yields about 200,000 clones, roughly 84% seen once. Material for sequencing was PBMCs. Every receptor here comes from a woman aged 30 to 39 in good health and CMV-seropositive.

The genes are TRBV5-1 and TRBJ2-5, with a weak D call TRBD1 (6 bases). The CDR3 contains 16 residues. CDR1 is SGHRS and CDR2 is YFSETQ in the germline V gene. V was pared by 4 bases and J by 5 bases, with 21 bases between. The CDR3 DNA follows: TGCGCCAGCAGCCTCCGGGACACTGGGATTCGGGAGACCCAGTACTTC. Translating it yields CASSLRDTGIRETQYF.

The V call is TRBV27, the J call TRBJ1-1; D is uncertain. The germline CDR1 and CDR2 sequences are MNHEY and SMNVEV (reference sequence). The CDR3 is 13 residues long. Trimming left V 2 bases short and J 3 bases short, with 7 bases between. This CDR3 reads CASSLNRYTEAFF. The CDR3 DNA reads TGTGCCAGCAGTTTAAACCGGTACACTGAAGCTTTCTTT.

V gene TRBV6-4 combines with J gene TRBJ1-2; 7 bases fit TRBD1. The CDR3 sequence is 15 residues long. Trimming at V came to 2 bases and at J to 4 bases, leaving 7 bases not matched to a gene. Germline V CDR1 and CDR2: MRHNA, SNTAGT. In DNA, the CDR3 is TGTGCCAGCAGTGACCGCCCGGGACAGACCTATGGCTACACCTTC. Translated, it gives CASSDRPGQTYGYTF.

This chain links TRBV5-8 with TRBJ2-1; TRBD2 matches at 7 bases. The CDR3 has 15 residues. The trim removed 0 bases at V and 4 bases at J, leaving 4 bases unmatched. CDR1 and CDR2 from the germline V gene are SGHTS and YDEGEE. Here the CDR3 DNA reads TGTGCCAGCAGCTTGGGCGGGCGGGAGTACAATGAGCAGTTCTTC. Its protein is CASSLGGREYNEQFF.

This clone has a single count. The chain employs TRBV28 and TRBJ2-3; TRBD2 agrees at 12 bases. The germline V gene encodes CDR1 MDHEN and CDR2 SYDVKM. V dropped 7 bases and J dropped 6; count of bases not matched to a gene: 5. The CDR3 extends over 14 amino acids. The CDR3, as DNA: TGTGCCAGCAAAGCTAGCGGGAGGGCCGATACGCAGTATTTT. Translated, it gives CASKASGRADTQYF.

The gene calls are TRBV5-1 and TRBJ2-7; perhaps TRBD1 as D (6 bases). Germline CDR1 is SGHRS and CDR2 is YFSETQ. Trimming removed 2 bases at V and 5 bases at J, with 8 bases between. The CDR3 runs 12 residues. DNA of the CDR3: TGCGCCAGCAGCTTAAACAGGGACGAGCAGTACTTC. Translation: CASSLNRDEQYF.

This clone was seen once. This sequence joins TRBV6-1 and TRBJ2-2; 7 nucleotides line up with TRBD1. Looked up from germline, CDR1 is MNHNS and CDR2 is SASEGT. J was trimmed by 1 base and V by 2 bases; bases with no gene match: 7. The length of the CDR3 is 17 residues. The CDR3 sequence: CASSEKGNRGNTGELFF. The CDR3 bases are TGTGCCAGCAGTGAAAAAGGGAACAGGGGGAACACCGGGGAGCTGTTTTTT.

The V gene is TRBV29-1, the J gene TRBJ2-2; maybe TRBD1 (5 bases). V lost 1 base and J 6 bases, leaving 12 bases between the germline ends. Germline values: CDR1 SQVTM, CDR2 ANQGSEA. The CDR3 loop spans 14 amino acids. The CDR3 spells CSVEGGSLPGELFF. DNA of the CDR3: TGCAGCGTTGAAGGGGGCTCTCTCCCCGGGGAGCTGTTTTTT.

This rearrangement joins TRBV6-6 to TRBJ1-5; D is uncertain. V dropped 5 bases and J dropped 9 bases, with 17 bases sitting between them. Germline V gene sequence: CDR1 MNHNY, CDR2 SVGAGI (reference sequence). This CDR3 contains 14 residues. The CDR3 here is CASSLGENRRPQHF. The CDR3 bases are TGTGCCAGCAGTCTAGGAGAGAATCGGAGGCCCCAGCATTTT.

The CDR3 DNA sequence: TGCGCCAGCACCTCCCTTGAGGCTGGTGAGCAGTTCTTC. Amino acid sequence: CASTSLEAGEQFF. J is TRBJ2-1 and V is TRBV5-1; D uncertain. V was pared by 6 bases and J by 9 bases, with 16 bases between. This CDR3 is 13 amino acids long. Germline lookup yields CDR1 SGHRS and CDR2 YFSETQ.

The chain recombines TRBV6-5 with TRBJ1-4; D gene uncertain. V was cut by 3 bases and J by 7 bases, with 9 bases left in between. Germline CDR1 reads MNHEY; CDR2 reads SVGAGI. The CDR3 contains 13 residues. In nucleotides, the CDR3 is TGTGCCAGCAGTTATAAAACGGGTGAAAAACTGTTTTTT. It translates to CASSYKTGEKLFF.

The gene calls are TRBV19 and TRBJ1-1; D unresolved. Trimming took 4 bases from V and 3 from J, leaving 9 bases between them. The CDR3 spans 13 residues. CDR1 LNHDA and CDR2 SQIVND come from the germline V gene (reference sequence). The CDR3 reads CASSTVRDTEAFF. For the CDR3, the DNA is TGTGCCAGTAGTACTGTACGGGACACTGAAGCTTTCTTT.

The CDR3 region is CASSLVNEQFF. CDR3 DNA sequence: TGTGCCAGCAGCCTTGTAAATGAGCAGTTCTTC. The chain couples TRBV6-6 to TRBJ2-1; D is unclear. Per the germline V gene, CDR1 is MNHNY and CDR2 is SVGAGI (reference sequence). There are 11 residues in the CDR3. The V end lost 6 bases, the J end lost 7 bases, and 7 bases lay between the germline ends.

The CDR3 DNA reads TGTGCCAGCAGCACCCCGGAGCAGCCCCAGCATTTT. The encoded protein is CASSTPEQPQHF. The V call is TRBV28, the J call TRBJ1-5, with D uncertain. Trimming took 6 bases from V and 7 from J, leaving 10 bases between them. This CDR3 contains 12 residues. Germline CDR1 reads MDHEN; CDR2 reads SYDVKM.

The V call is TRBV7-9, the J call TRBJ1-5; D not certain. V lost 5 bases to trimming and J lost 1 base, with 6 bases between them. The germline gives CDR1 SEHNR, CDR2 FQNEAQ (reference sequence). There are 13 residues in the CDR3. The CDR3 is CASSRESNQPQHF. The DNA of the CDR3 is TGTGCCAGCAGCAGGGAGAGCAATCAGCCCCAGCATTTT. The full variable domain, rest sourced from reference TRBV7-9 and TRBJ1-5, is DTGVSQNPRHKITKRGQNVTFRCDPISEHNRLYWYRQTLGQGPEFLTYFQNEAQLEKSRLLSDRFSAERPKGSFSTLEIQRTEQGDSAMYLCASSRESNQPQHFGDGTRLSIL.

V usage is TRBV7-2 and J usage is TRBJ2-7, with 8 positions matching TRBD1. J was trimmed by 4 bases and V by 4 bases; bases with no gene match: 15. The CDR3 totals 17 residues. The germline CDR1 and CDR2 sequences are SGHTA and FQGNSA. DNA of the CDR3: TGTGCCAGCAGCTACAAAACTGGCGGGACAGGCCCATACGAGCAGTACTTC. It encodes CASSYKTGGTGPYEQYF.

The V gene is TRBV5-6, the J gene TRBJ2-5; D uncertain. Germline CDR1 SGHDT, CDR2 YYEEEE. V shed 3 bases and J shed 4 bases, with 13 bases lying between them. The CDR3 covers 14 residues. The CDR3 region has the DNA TGTGCCAGCAGCTCCGGTTCTCTCCGAGAGACCCAGTACTTC. It translates to CASSSGSLRETQYF.

This chain links TRBV6-5 with TRBJ2-1; D is possibly TRBD2 (5 bases). Germline assignment: CDR1 MNHEY and CDR2 SVGAGI. CDR3 length equals 12 residues. V lost 5 bases and J 7 bases, leaving 9 bases between the germline ends. The CDR3 DNA reads as TGTGCCAGCAGTCCCAAGCGGAATGAGCAGTTCTTC. It translates to CASSPKRNEQFF.